A single sample gave rise to the 3 T cell receptor beta chains below, sequenced in a study of tumor and adjacent non-tumor tissue in lung cancer. RNA was extracted from bulk tissue without any cell sorting. More than 3 cm separated this lung sample from the edge of the tumor. The library came from three nested PCR rounds adapted from ARM-PCR protocols. Each CDR3 protein gets one entry after TCRdb re-called the multiplex PCR reads with MiXCR. The sample has around 82,000 distinct CDR3 sequences; approximately 78% are singletons. The specimen was distant non-tumor lung tissue. These receptors came from a man aged 60 to 69 with non-small cell lung cancer.

Regarding this clonotype: A read error may account for a junction end that differs from germline. This chain joins TRBV11-2 and TRBJ2-1; D perhaps matches TRBD1 (6 bases). Looked up from germline, CDR1 is SGHAT and CDR2 is FQNNGV. The CDR3 covers 16 residues. As DNA, the CDR3 is TGTGCCAGCAGCGTCGGGGACACGGTTGATCACAAAGAGCAGTTCTTC. Protein: CASSVGDTVDHKEQFF.

A single count supports this clonotype. The rearrangement uses TRBV7-9 and TRBJ2-3; D possibly corresponds to TRBD2 (5 bases). V lost 3 bases and J lost 3, with 16 bases in between. Germline CDR1 SEHNR, CDR2 FQNEAQ (reference sequence). The CDR3 runs 16 residues. CDR3 nucleotide sequence: TGTGCCAGCAGCTTTTCACTAGTGGGCAGAACAGATACGCAGTATTTT. This gives the protein CASSFSLVGRTDTQYF.

A word on this clonotype: This likely comes from a read error, as the CDR3 has no conserved phenylalanine or tryptophan at its end. V and J are TRBV5-5 and TRBJ2-3, with D tentatively TRBD1 or TRBD2 (6 bases each). The CDR3 runs to 15 residues. Between the trimmed V and J ends, which lost 4 bases and 4 bases, there was a span of 16 bases. Germline V gives CDR1 SGHKS, CDR2 YYEKEE (reference sequence). The DNA for the CDR3 is TGTGCCAGCAGCCACGCGGGGACAAAAGCAGATACGCAGTATTCT. This sequence encodes CASSHAGTKADTQYS.